The source of this TCR beta chain is a study of CD8 T cells in ankylosing spondylitis. The CDR3 loop spans 15 amino acids. V lost 4 bases to trimming and J lost 5 bases; unmatched junction nucleotides: 13. Germline loops: CDR1 DFQATT, CDR2 SNEGSKA (reference sequence). Overall study results and limits: The authors found the disease-linked clones to be CD8+ and relatively rare in peripheral blood. Earlier literature documents some of the motif variants in reactive arthritis synovial fluid and blood. It appeared that ankylosing spondylitis blood was characterized by a TCR beta motif of several highly homologous variants. Enrichment of disease-linked clones was reportedly significant in matched ankylosing spondylitis synovial fluid.

With regard to this clonotype: Its antigen is as yet unknown.

Using quantitative 5'-RACE with molecular barcodes, the authors made TCR beta libraries. A single record per CDR3 protein comes from TCRdb applying MiXCR to the 5' RACE reads. The sample carries around 490,000 distinct CDR3 sequences, approximately 5.3% recorded once. The TCR comes from a male donor with ankylosing spondylitis. Sequenced: blood, either unsorted or a sorted T cell fraction (not recorded which). The rearrangement links TRBV20-1 to TRBJ2-5, with 7 positions matching TRBD2. The CDR3 is CSANPGGGEEETQYF. The CDR3, as DNA: TGCAGTGCTAACCCTGGGGGAGGGGAAGAGGAGACCCAGTACTTC.